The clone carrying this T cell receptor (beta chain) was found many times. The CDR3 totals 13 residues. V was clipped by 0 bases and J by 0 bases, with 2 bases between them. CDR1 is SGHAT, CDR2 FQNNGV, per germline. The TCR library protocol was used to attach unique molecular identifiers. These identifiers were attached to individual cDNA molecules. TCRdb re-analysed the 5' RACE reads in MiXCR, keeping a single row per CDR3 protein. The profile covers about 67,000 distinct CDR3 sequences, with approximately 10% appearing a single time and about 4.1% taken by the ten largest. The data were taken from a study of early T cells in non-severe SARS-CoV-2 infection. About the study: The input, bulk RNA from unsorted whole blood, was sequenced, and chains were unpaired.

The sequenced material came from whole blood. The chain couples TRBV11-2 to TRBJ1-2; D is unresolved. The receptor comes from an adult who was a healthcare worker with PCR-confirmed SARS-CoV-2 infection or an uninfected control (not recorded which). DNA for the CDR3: TGTGCCAGCAGCTTAGACACTAACTATGGCTACACCTTC. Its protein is CASSLDTNYGYTF.